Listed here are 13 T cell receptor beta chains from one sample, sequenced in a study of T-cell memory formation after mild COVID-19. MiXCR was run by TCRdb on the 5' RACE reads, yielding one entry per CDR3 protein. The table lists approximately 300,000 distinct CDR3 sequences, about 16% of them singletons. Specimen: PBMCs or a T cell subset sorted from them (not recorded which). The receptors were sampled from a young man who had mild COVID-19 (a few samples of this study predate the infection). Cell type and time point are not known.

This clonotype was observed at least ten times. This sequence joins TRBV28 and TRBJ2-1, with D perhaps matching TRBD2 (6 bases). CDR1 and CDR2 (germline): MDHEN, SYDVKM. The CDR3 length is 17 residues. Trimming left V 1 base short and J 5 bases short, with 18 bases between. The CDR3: CASSLYPRGEVDNEQFF. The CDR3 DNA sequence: TGTGCCAGCAGTTTATACCCACGCGGGGAAGTAGACAATGAGCAGTTCTTC.

CDR3 bases: TGCGCCAGCAGCGCCGGGAAAGCTTATAATTCACCCCTCCACTTT. It is translated as CASSAGKAYNSPLHF. The chain employs TRBV5-1 and TRBJ1-6; the D is unclear. CDR1 is SGHRS, CDR2 YFSETQ, per germline. This CDR3 has 15 residues. V lost 4 bases to trimming and J lost 4 bases, with 12 bases between them.

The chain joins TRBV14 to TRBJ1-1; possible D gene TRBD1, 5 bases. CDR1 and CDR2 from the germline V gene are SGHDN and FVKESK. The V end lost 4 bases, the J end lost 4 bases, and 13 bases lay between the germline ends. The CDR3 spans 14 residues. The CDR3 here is CASSLVTGITEAFF. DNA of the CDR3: TGTGCCAGCAGCCTAGTAACAGGAATCACTGAAGCTTTCTTT. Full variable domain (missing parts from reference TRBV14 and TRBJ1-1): EAGVTQFPSHSVIEKGQTVTLRCDPISGHDNLYWYRRVMGKEIKFLLHFVKESKQDESGMPNNRFLAERTGGTYSTLKVQPAELEDSGVYFCASSLVTGITEAFFGQGTRLTVV.

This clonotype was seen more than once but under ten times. The CDR3 bases are TGCGCCAGCAGCCAAGATCCCCCATTTGCGGTGAACACTGAAGCTTTCTTT. This sequence encodes CASSQDPPFAVNTEAFF. The chain combines TRBV4-1 with TRBJ1-1, with D hard to call. Trimming shortened V by 0 bases and J by 0 bases, and 14 bases separated the two germline ends. From germline, CDR1 is MGHRA and CDR2 YSYEKL. The CDR3 consists of 17 residues.

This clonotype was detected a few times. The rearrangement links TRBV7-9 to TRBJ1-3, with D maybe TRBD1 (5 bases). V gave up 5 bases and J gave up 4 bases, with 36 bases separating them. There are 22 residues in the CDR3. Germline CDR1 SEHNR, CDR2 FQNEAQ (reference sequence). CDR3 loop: CASSQHSSGFGWFELSGNTIYF. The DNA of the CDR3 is TGTGCCAGCAGCCAACATTCTTCAGGGTTTGGGTGGTTCGAATTATCCGGAAACACCATATATTTT.

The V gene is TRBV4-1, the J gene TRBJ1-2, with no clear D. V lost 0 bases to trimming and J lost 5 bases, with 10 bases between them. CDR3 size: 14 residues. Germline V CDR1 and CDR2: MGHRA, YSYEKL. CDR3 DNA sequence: TGCGCCAGCAGCCAAGAATTACAGAATTATGGCTACACCTTC. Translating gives CASSQELQNYGYTF.

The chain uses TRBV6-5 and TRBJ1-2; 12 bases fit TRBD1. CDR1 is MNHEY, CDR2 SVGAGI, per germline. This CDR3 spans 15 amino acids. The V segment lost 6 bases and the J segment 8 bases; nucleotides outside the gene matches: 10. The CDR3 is CASRTPGQGANGYTF. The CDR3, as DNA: TGTGCCAGCAGGACCCCGGGACAGGGGGCGAACGGCTACACCTTC.

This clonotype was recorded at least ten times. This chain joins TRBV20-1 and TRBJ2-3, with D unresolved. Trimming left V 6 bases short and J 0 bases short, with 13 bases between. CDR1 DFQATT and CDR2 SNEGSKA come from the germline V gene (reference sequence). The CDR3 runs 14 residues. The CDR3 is CSASGRSSTDTQYF. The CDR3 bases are TGCAGTGCGTCCGGACGATCTAGCACAGATACGCAGTATTTT.

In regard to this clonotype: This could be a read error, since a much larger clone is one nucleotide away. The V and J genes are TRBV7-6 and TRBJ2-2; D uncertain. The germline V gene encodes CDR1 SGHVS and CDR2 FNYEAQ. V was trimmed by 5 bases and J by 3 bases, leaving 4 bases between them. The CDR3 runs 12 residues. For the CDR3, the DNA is TGTGCCAGCAGCGAGTACACCGGGGAGCTGTTTTTT. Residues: CASSEYTGELFF.

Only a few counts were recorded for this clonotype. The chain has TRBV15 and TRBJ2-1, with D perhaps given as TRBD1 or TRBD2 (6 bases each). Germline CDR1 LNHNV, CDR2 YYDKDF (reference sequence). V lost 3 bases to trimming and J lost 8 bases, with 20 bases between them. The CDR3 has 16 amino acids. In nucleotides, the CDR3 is TGTGCCACCAGCAGGGGCCGGGGGCCCCTAGCCCATGAGCAGTTCTTC. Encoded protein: CATSRGRGPLAHEQFF.

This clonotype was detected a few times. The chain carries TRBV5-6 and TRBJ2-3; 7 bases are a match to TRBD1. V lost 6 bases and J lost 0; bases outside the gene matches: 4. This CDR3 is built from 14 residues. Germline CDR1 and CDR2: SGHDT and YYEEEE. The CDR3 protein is CASINRGSTDTQYF. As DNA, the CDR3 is TGTGCCAGCATTAACAGGGGTAGCACAGATACGCAGTATTTT. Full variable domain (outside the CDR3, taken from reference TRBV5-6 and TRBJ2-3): DAGVTQSPTHLIKTRGQQVTLRCSPKSGHDTVSWYQQALGQGPQFIFQYYEEEERQRGNFPDRFSGHQFPNYSSELNVNALLLGDSALYLCASINRGSTDTQYFGPGTRLTVL.

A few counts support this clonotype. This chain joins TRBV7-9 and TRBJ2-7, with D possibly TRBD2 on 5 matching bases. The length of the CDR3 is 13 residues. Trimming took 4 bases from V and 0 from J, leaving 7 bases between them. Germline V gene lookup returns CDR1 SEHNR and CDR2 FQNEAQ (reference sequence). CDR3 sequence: CASSSRDSYEQYV. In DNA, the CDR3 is TGTGCCAGCAGCTCACGGGACTCCTACGAGCAGTACGTC.

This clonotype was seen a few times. The CDR3 sequence is CSARDNLGETQYF. For the CDR3, the DNA is TGCAGTGCTAGAGATAATCTCGGGGAGACCCAGTACTTC. The chain uses TRBV20-1 and TRBJ2-5; no clear D gene. The CDR3 length is 13 residues. The germline V and J ends were trimmed by 0 bases and 5 bases, with 10 bases remaining between them. CDR1 is DFQATT and CDR2 is SNEGSKA in the germline V gene (reference sequence).